The rows below give T cell receptor beta chains drawn from one sample of a study. TCRdb ran MiXCR on the 5' RACE reads and lists one entry per CDR3 protein. Among approximately 41,000 distinct CDR3 sequences listed, around 30% were seen once. Material: memory CD4+ T cells sorted from a lymph node. The source of these receptors is a female donor with breast cancer. CDR3s include the opening cysteine and the closing phenylalanine or tryptophan. D genes are given only for firm matches. Clone size is not always given. Where it is, it says once, few, many or a class for expanded clones.

v_call	d_call	clone_size	cdr3_aa
TRBV20-1	TRBD1	.	CSVTVGQGTNEKLFF
TRBV6-5	.	.	CASSYQHALNSPLHF
TRBV20-1	.	few	CSASDGGSYNSPLHF
TRBV4-3	TRBD1	.	CASNQEGATYTDTQYF
TRBV3-1	.	.	CASSLGEGHQPQHF
TRBV7-9	.	.	CASSPIANTIYF
TRBV9	.	many	CASSGGWNTGELFF
TRBV20-1	TRBD1	.	CSARAQGAPGANVLTF
TRBV7-9	.	many	CASSPSTLAGEQYF
TRBV6-6	TRBD1	few	CASSYPGQGARNQPQHF
TRBV25-1	.	.	CASSRSIDQPQHF
TRBV7-2	TRBD2	.	CASSSGTRETQYF
TRBV7-2	.	.	CASSLEGTYEQYF
TRBV4-2	.	few	CASSRRLDSYEQYF
TRBV27	.	medium-sized	CASSTYTDTQYF
TRBV20-1	.	.	CSGLGGRELEPQHF
TRBV9	TRBD2	.	CASSSGLAGGPYTGELFF
TRBV6-1	.	.	CASSSTRATNEKLFF
TRBV5-1	TRBD1	.	CASSVKGARNTEAFF
TRBV7-8	TRBD1	few	CASSLVWGQNSPLHF
TRBV12-3/TRBV12-4	.	few	CASSDRDITDTEALF
TRBV6-1	.	many	CASSEALLTVEAFF
TRBV5-6	.	.	CASSHSGQYTGELFF
TRBV4-1	.	.	CASSQEGTVDYGYTF
TRBV27	TRBD1	.	CASSYGQGARGYTF
TRBV2	.	few	CASRRTDQPQHF
TRBV6-5	TRBD1	many	CASSYDRGYEQYF
TRBV7-9	.	.	CASSLVPQRDTQYF
TRBV7-3	TRBD1	few	CASSSRTGDTQYF
TRBV4-3	.	few	CASSQARVSEQFF
TRBV15	.	.	CATSRDLGANQETQYF
TRBV28	.	few	CASNRPGVSYEQYF
TRBV5-1	.	.	CASSTTNYGYTF
TRBV6-1	.	.	CASSEQAGDTGELFF
TRBV12-3/TRBV12-4	TRBD1	.	CASSWETGLGTQYF
TRBV7-6	.	.	CASSLEVAAPYEQYF
TRBV5-1	.	.	CASRISAGIGRETQYF
TRBV9	.	.	CASSVDPTNEKLFF
TRBV4-1	.	.	CASSQAGSGVSGGYTF
TRBV6-1	.	.	CASRRVGPNQPQHF
TRBV6-5	.	few	CASSYLPPRGAGEQYF
TRBV27	.	few	CASRGFSYEQYF
TRBV13	.	few	CASSSKNRVRGETQYF
TRBV7-3	.	.	CASSAISGTDTQYF
TRBV18	TRBD1	medium-sized	CASSSQGANGYTF
TRBV28	TRBD1	few	CASSAHGTGIEDTQYF
TRBV28	TRBD2	.	CASSWLAGVSTGELFF
TRBV12-3/TRBV12-4	TRBD1	few	CASSLDQGVRHNEQFF
TRBV28	TRBD2	.	CASIREGRGYEQYF
TRBV13	.	.	CSSSSLSGSSTDTQYF
TRBV20-1	.	.	CSARDTVYGYTF